This T cell receptor (beta chain) was identified during a study of technical replicates of blood from a few donors. V was cut by 3 bases and J by 4 bases, with 18 bases left in between. CDR3 length: 16 amino acids. CDR1 and CDR2 from the germline V gene are SGHDN and FVKESK. The method was immunoSEQ multiplex PCR; TCRdb's version includes in-frame clones alone and lacks a portion of them. The table has about 73,000 clones, over 90% seen once. The specimen was PBMCs. This TCR derives from a human donor in good health. Some clones in this sample may be carry-over from other donors' samples. The genes are TRBV14 and TRBJ1-2; a weak D match, TRBD1 (5 bases). The CDR3 DNA reads as TGTGCCAGCAGCCAGACGGGGCAGTGGGGGGGCTATGGCTACACCTTC. It translates to CASSQTGQWGGYGYTF. Complete variable domain (other parts from reference TRBV14 and TRBJ1-2): EAGVTQFPSHSVIEKGQTVTLRCDPISGHDNLYWYRRVMGKEIKFLLHFVKESKQDESGMPNNRFLAERTGGTYSTLKVQPAELEDSGVYFCASSQTGQWGGYGYTFGSGTRLTVV.